The entry below gives a single TCR beta chain sequence along with its context. An amount of RNA that ranged from about 0.45 to 1 ug was reverse transcribed with random hexamers. TCRdb re-derived calls from the immunoSEQ multiplex PCR reads in MiXCR, one entry per CDR3 protein. In the table there are hundreds of thousands of distinct CDR3 sequences, approximately 95% of which are singletons. The length of the CDR3 is 12 residues. The germline V gene encodes CDR1 GTSNPN and CDR2 SVGIG (reference sequence). V lost 0 bases and J 2 bases, leaving 4 bases between the germline ends. This specimen belongs to a study of CD8 T cells in Susac syndrome. Sequencing of TCR beta covered CD8+ and CD4+ T cells obtained from blood. TEMRA cells were FACS-enriched, with CD8+ and CD4+ T cells isolated negatively.

The rearrangement joins TRBV30 to TRBJ1-2; no reliable D call. The sequenced sample was CD4+ T cells from PBMCs. This TCR was sampled from a human donor with multiple sclerosis. CDR3 DNA sequence: TGTGCCTGGAGTGTACTGAACTATGGCTACACCTTC. Translation gives CAWSVLNYGYTF.